Given below is one TCR beta chain in context. Its antigen is currently unknown. V lost 0 bases, J lost 8 bases, and 7 bases stayed unmatched. Looked up from germline, CDR1 is SEHNR and CDR2 is FQNEAQ (reference sequence). The CDR3 consists of 14 residues. Tregs were sorted as CD4+CD25+CD127-/low cells. Study-level findings and limits: Greatest tumor Treg TCR overlap was with tumor naive CD4+ cells.

TCRdb independently ran MiXCR on the 5' RACE reads; one entry per CDR3 protein. The data show about 55,000 distinct CDR3 sequences, 20% seen once. This TCR derives from a female donor with breast cancer. The specimen was tumor-infiltrating Tregs sorted from the breast tumor. The chain employs TRBV7-9 and TRBJ2-7; 7 bases are shared with TRBD1. The CDR3 region is CASSLARAGGKQYF. The CDR3 nucleotides are TGTGCCAGCAGCTTAGCGCGGGCAGGGGGAAAGCAGTACTTC.